Below are 23 T cell receptor beta chains sequenced from a single sample in a study of early T cells in non-severe SARS-CoV-2 infection. TCRdb redid the calling of the 5' RACE reads with MiXCR, one entry per CDR3 protein. This table holds 50,000 to 65,000 distinct CDR3 sequences, 8.9% found once. The sample comprised whole blood. The receptors come from an adult who was a healthcare worker with PCR-confirmed SARS-CoV-2 infection or an uninfected control (not recorded which).

The V call is TRBV28, the J call TRBJ2-1; D is unclear. Germline V gene sequence: CDR1 MDHEN, CDR2 SYDVKM. The V end lost 6 bases, the J end lost 16 bases, and 13 bases lay between the germline ends. This CDR3 is 10 amino acids long. CDR3 DNA sequence: TGTGCCAGCAGAGACGGTCACTATTTCTTC. It is translated as CASRDGHYFF.

In its sample, this clonotype was seen a few times. The chain carries TRBV24-1 and TRBJ2-1, with 13 bases aligning to TRBD2. The germline gives CDR1 KGHDR, CDR2 SFDVKD. V dropped 3 bases and J dropped 4; count of bases not matched to a gene: 5. The CDR3 consists of 17 residues. The CDR3 region is CATSDPTTSGRYNEQFF. The CDR3 DNA sequence: TGTGCCACCAGTGATCCTACGACTAGCGGGAGGTACAATGAGCAGTTCTTC.

The J gene is TRBJ2-1, the V gene TRBV7-6; TRBD2 might be the D (6 bases). The germline CDR1 and CDR2 sequences are SGHVS and FNYEAQ. V shed 5 bases and J shed 11 bases, with 13 bases lying between them. This CDR3 has 12 amino acids. The CDR3 bases are TGTGCCAGCAGCAGCCGGGACTCAAAGCAGTTCTTC. Translation: CASSSRDSKQFF. The whole variable domain, filled in from reference TRBV7-6 and TRBJ2-1, reads GAGVSQSPRYKVTKRGQDVALRCDPISGHVSLYWYRQALGQGPEFLTYFNYEAQQDKSGLPNDRFSAERPEGSISTLTIQRTEQRDSAMYRCASSSRDSKQFFGPGTRLTVL.

This clonotype was seen a few times. The CDR3 protein is CSAKWGRTSGWDLSYNEQFF. DNA of the CDR3: TGCAGTGCTAAGTGGGGGAGGACTAGCGGCTGGGATTTGTCCTACAATGAGCAGTTCTTC. The chain employs TRBV20-1 and TRBJ2-1; 10 bases align to TRBD2. This CDR3 is built from 20 residues. J gave up 1 base and V 4 bases, and 19 bases lay outside the gene matches. The V gene's germline CDR1 is DFQATT and CDR2 SNEGSKA (reference sequence).

The genes are TRBV6-2 or TRBV6-3 and TRBJ2-3; TRBD1 matches at 10 bases. V dropped 6 bases and J dropped 4; count of bases not matched to a gene: 7. Germline V gene sequence: CDR1 MNHEY, CDR2 SVGEGT. CDR3 length: 15 amino acids. CDR3 coding DNA: TGTGCCAGCAGCCAACCGGGACAGGGGCCAGATACGCAGTATTTT. It codes for CASSQPGQGPDTQYF.

This clonotype was observed at least ten times. The V call is TRBV6-2 or TRBV6-3, the J call TRBJ1-6; D possibly corresponds to TRBD1 (6 bases). The V end was cut by 5 bases, the J end by 7 bases, with 15 bases between. The germline V gene has CDR1 MNHEY and CDR2 SVGEGT. The CDR3 is made up of 15 amino acids. In DNA, the CDR3 is TGTGCCAGCAGTACCCGACAGGCGGCGAATTCACCCCTCCACTTT. This gives the protein CASSTRQAANSPLHF.

This clonotype was seen only a few times. The V and J genes are TRBV6-2 or TRBV6-3 and TRBJ1-5; 11 bases are shared with TRBD1. The J segment lost 2 bases and the V segment lost 6 bases, leaving 12 bases of the junction unmatched. This CDR3 has 18 residues. The germline V gene encodes CDR1 MNHEY and CDR2 SVGEGT. CDR3 protein: CASRRTGGDLLRNQPQHF. The CDR3 DNA reads as TGTGCCAGCAGAAGGACAGGGGGCGATTTATTACGCAATCAGCCCCAGCATTTT.

Remarks on this clonotype: It is unclear where the CDR3 begins or ends on the DNA, so no DNA is shown, and the CDR3 is as TCRdb lists it. The chain has TRBV12-3 or TRBV12-4 and TRBJ2-5; TRBD1 is taken as the D call from the table, unchecked against the DNA. The CDR3 has 14 residues if both end residues are counted. This CDR3 is CASSSSTGGETQYF.

This clonotype was seen repeatedly, ten times or more. The rearrangement links TRBV5-1 to TRBJ1-1, with 8 nucleotides matching TRBD1. The CDR3 contains 14 residues. V shed 2 bases and J 5 bases; nucleotides not matched to a gene: 5. Germline CDR1 and CDR2: SGHRS and YFSETQ. Written as DNA, the CDR3 is TGCGCCAGCAGCTTCGGACAGGGAGGGACTGAAGCTTTCTTT. This encodes CASSFGQGGTEAFF.

This clonotype was seen repeatedly, ten times or more. The CDR3 DNA reads as TGCGCCAGCAGCTTTCTAGCGGGAACTCCCTACGAGCAGTACTTC. This codes for CASSFLAGTPYEQYF. The chain uses TRBV5-1 and TRBJ2-7, with 9 positions matching TRBD2. The CDR3 consists of 15 residues. After removal of 2 bases from V and 2 bases from J, the junction contained 5 bases not matched to a gene. Germline V gives CDR1 SGHRS, CDR2 YFSETQ.

The genes are TRBV11-3 and TRBJ2-1, with D possibly being TRBD1 (5 bases). The V gene lost 5 bases and the J gene lost 4 bases, with 9 bases spanning the gap. The CDR3 length is 13 residues. The V gene's germline CDR1 is SGHNT and CDR2 YENEEA. The CDR3, as DNA: TGTGCCAGCAGCACAGGACGGTACAATGAGCAGTTCTTC. Protein: CASSTGRYNEQFF. Full variable domain (outside the CDR3, taken from reference TRBV11-3 and TRBJ2-1): EAGVVQSPRYKIIEKKQPVAFWCNPISGHNTLYWYLQNLGQGPELLIRYENEEAVDDSQLPKDRFSAERLKGVDSTLKIQPAELGDSAVYLCASSTGRYNEQFFGPGTRLTVL.

The V and J genes are TRBV4-1 and TRBJ1-2; no reliable D call. The germline CDR1 and CDR2 sequences are MGHRA and YSYEKL. The CDR3 covers 13 residues. V dropped 0 bases and J dropped 13 bases, with 15 bases sitting between them. The CDR3 loop reads CASSQENRLVGTF. In DNA form, the CDR3 reads TGCGCCAGCAGCCAAGAAAACCGGCTGGTAGGCACCTTC.

This clonotype was counted ten times or more. The chain joins TRBV29-1 to TRBJ2-1, with D uncertain. The V end was cut by 3 bases, the J end by 0 bases, with 6 bases between. This CDR3 has 13 residues. CDR1 is SQVTM and CDR2 is ANQGSEA in the germline V gene. This CDR3 reads CSVDGSSYNEQFF. The CDR3 DNA reads as TGCAGCGTTGACGGAAGCTCCTACAATGAGCAGTTCTTC.

This clonotype has just a few counts. The chain couples TRBV6-5 to TRBJ2-7; 9 nucleotides match TRBD2. This CDR3 has 12 amino acids. The germline CDR1 and CDR2 sequences are MNHEY and SVGAGI. This CDR3 is CAVAGGTTEQYF. The CDR3 coding sequence is TGTGCTGTGGCGGGAGGGACGACTGAGCAGTACTTC.

This clonotype was counted a few times. The chain employs TRBV2 and TRBJ1-4, with 7 bases that match TRBD1. CDR1 SNHLY and CDR2 FYNNEI come from the germline V gene. The ends lost 7 bases at V and 10 bases at J; junction bases unmatched: 9. The CDR3 length is 13 residues. CDR3 protein: CASKEGARPKLFF. The CDR3 DNA is TGTGCCAGCAAGGAGGGGGCCCGACCAAAACTGTTTTTT.

In this sample, this clonotype turned up many times. Since the CDR3 does not end with the conserved phenylalanine or tryptophan, this likely comes from a read error. The chain combines TRBV2 with TRBJ2-5, with D possibly TRBD2 on 6 matching bases. Between the trimmed V and J ends, which lost 6 bases and 4 bases, there was a span of 15 bases. The CDR3 loop spans 14 amino acids. The germline V gene has CDR1 SNHLY and CDR2 FYNNEI. The CDR3 reads CASRVEAGLETQYL. CDR3 DNA sequence: TGTGCCAGCAGAGTTGAGGCGGGGCTAGAGACCCAGTACTTG.

This clonotype was seen ten or more times. The rearrangement joins TRBV7-2 to TRBJ2-7, with D perhaps matching TRBD1 or TRBD2 (5 bases each). The ends were cut back, 5 bases at V and 3 bases at J, with 17 bases in the middle. In germline, CDR1 is SGHTA, CDR2 FQGNSA. The length of the CDR3 is 15 residues. CDR3 amino acids: CASSTGTQVIYEQYF. CDR3 DNA sequence: TGTGCCAGCAGCACCGGGACGCAAGTTATCTACGAGCAGTACTTC.

The chain uses TRBV7-9 and TRBJ2-7; 9 bases are a match to TRBD1. Per the germline V gene, CDR1 is SEHNR and CDR2 is FQNEAQ (reference sequence). CDR3 size: 14 residues. V dropped 5 bases and J dropped 4; count of bases not matched to a gene: 6. The CDR3 region is CASSPGQGRYEQYF. DNA of the CDR3: TGTGCCAGCAGCCCGGGACAGGGTCGTTACGAGCAGTACTTC.

This clonotype was seen at least ten times. The J gene is TRBJ2-1, the V gene TRBV5-4; 10 positions agree with TRBD2. V dropped 0 bases and J dropped 5; count of bases not matched to a gene: 14. CDR1 and CDR2 (germline): SGHNT, YYREEE (reference sequence). CDR3 length: 19 amino acids. CDR3 residues: CASSLGSSGRNRKDNEQFF. In DNA form, the CDR3 reads TGTGCCAGCAGCTTGGGTTCTAGCGGGAGAAATCGGAAGGACAATGAGCAGTTCTTC.

This clonotype came up many times. The chain employs TRBV9 and TRBJ2-2; D may be TRBD1 (6 bases). This CDR3 spans 15 amino acids. The germline V gene encodes CDR1 SGDLS and CDR2 YYNGEE. Trimming cost V 0 bases and J 4 bases, with 10 bases left between them. CDR3: CASSVAGAGTGELFF. CDR3 DNA sequence: TGTGCCAGCAGCGTAGCAGGGGCGGGCACCGGGGAGCTGTTTTTT.

This clonotype was seen ten or more times. This chain joins TRBV20-1 and TRBJ2-5, with 12 positions matching TRBD2. This CDR3 is 17 amino acids long. V lost 0 bases, J lost 4 bases, and 9 bases stayed unmatched. The germline V gene has CDR1 DFQATT and CDR2 SNEGSKA (reference sequence). DNA of the CDR3: TGCAGTGCTAGAGACCCCCCTCTAGCGGGAGGGGGAGAGACCCAGTACTTC. Residues: CSARDPPLAGGGETQYF.

This clonotype was counted many times. V usage is TRBV12-3 or TRBV12-4 and J usage is TRBJ2-5, with no clear D. There are 13 residues in the CDR3. V dropped 2 bases and J dropped 2 bases, with 6 bases sitting between them. CDR3 sequence reads: CASSLRPQETQYF. The CDR3 nucleotides read TGTGCCAGCAGTTTACGGCCACAAGAGACCCAGTACTTC.

This clonotype appeared many times. This chain joins TRBV9 and TRBJ2-4; a possible D gene is TRBD1 (5 bases). Germline V gene sequence: CDR1 SGDLS, CDR2 YYNGEE. V gave up 0 bases and J gave up 8 bases, with 15 bases separating them. The CDR3 loop spans 15 amino acids. The CDR3 loop reads CASSVAAGSSDIQYF. In DNA form, the CDR3 reads TGTGCCAGCAGCGTAGCGGCAGGGTCATCGGACATTCAGTACTTC.